This is a list of T cell receptor beta chains from one sample in a study of blood T cell repertoires in COVID-19. Sequencing was performed with immunoSEQ multiplex PCR; in TCRdb, only in-frame clones are kept and a portion is missing. The sample includes 200,000 to 300,000 clones, roughly four fifths seen only once; the top ten take 4% to 4.5%. Source material: peripheral blood. All receptors derive from a man over 45 with acute or convalescent COVID-19. CDR3s include the opening cysteine and the closing phenylalanine or tryptophan. Fields, in order: J gene, V gene, D gene, clone size, CDR3 DNA, CDR3 protein. A D gene is named only where the DNA matches it firmly. Expanded clones are given a class, and other clones once, few, many or no size at all.

J: TRBJ1-2
V: TRBV3-1/TRBV3-2
D: TRBD1
size: NA
DNA: TGTGCCAGTTCCCAGGGGGCGAGGAATGGCTACACCTTC
CDR3: CASSQGARNGYTF

J: TRBJ1-4
V: TRBV5-4
D: TRBD1
size: NA
DNA: TGTGCCAGCAGCTTGGGGGGGACAGTTGTGGATGAAAAACTGTTTTTT
CDR3: CASSLGGTVVDEKLFF

J: TRBJ1-3
V: TRBV10-1
D: NA
size: NA
DNA: TGCGCCAGCATGCTGGGGGCATACTTCCACAGGACCCTCGTTGACACCATATATTTT
CDR3: CASMLGAYFHRTLVDTIYF

J: TRBJ1-3
V: TRBV2
D: NA
size: NA
DNA: TGTGCCAGCAGTGAATTGGCAGCTGGAAACACCATATATTTT
CDR3: CASSELAAGNTIYF

J: TRBJ2-1
V: TRBV10-3
D: TRBD2
size: NA
DNA: TGTGCCATCCGTGGACTAGCGGGAGGCTCCTACAATGAGCAGTTCTTC
CDR3: CAIRGLAGGSYNEQFF

J: TRBJ1-1
V: TRBV5-1
D: NA
size: NA
DNA: TGCGCCAGCAGCCCTCAGGGTTTCTCCAACACTGAAGCTTTCTTT
CDR3: CASSPQGFSNTEAFF

J: TRBJ1-2
V: TRBV7-6
D: NA
size: NA
DNA: TGTGCCAGCAGCTTACCCCTTTCCGTTGGCTACACCTTC
CDR3: CASSLPLSVGYTF

J: TRBJ2-5
V: TRBV28
D: TRBD2
size: NA
DNA: TGTGCCAGCAGTTCCAGCGGGAGGGGGGAGACCCAGTACTTC
CDR3: CASSSSGRGETQYF

J: TRBJ2-1
V: TRBV15
D: TRBD2
size: NA
DNA: TGTGCCACCAGCAGAGATCTAGCGGCCAATGAGCAGTTCTTC
CDR3: CATSRDLAANEQFF

J: TRBJ2-7
V: TRBV7-9
D: TRBD1
size: NA
DNA: TGTGCCAGCAGCTTAGGCATCGCTGGGACAGACCCCTACGAGCAGTACTTC
CDR3: CASSLGIAGTDPYEQYF

J: TRBJ2-7
V: TRBV9
D: TRBD2
size: NA
DNA: TGTGCCAGCAGCGTCACCGGGACTAGGAACGAGCAGTACTTC
CDR3: CASSVTGTRNEQYF

J: TRBJ2-5
V: TRBV7-3
D: TRBD1
size: NA
DNA: TGTGCCAGCAGCCCGGGACAGCGGGAGACCCAGTACTTC
CDR3: CASSPGQRETQYF

J: TRBJ1-6
V: TRBV6-5
D: TRBD1
size: few
DNA: TGTGCCAGCAGTTACGGGGGACAGGGCAATTCACCCCTCCACTTT
CDR3: CASSYGGQGNSPLHF

J: TRBJ1-2
V: TRBV24-1
D: TRBD1
size: NA
DNA: TGTGCCACCAGTGACCCGGGACAGGGAAACTATGGCTACACCTTC
CDR3: CATSDPGQGNYGYTF

J: TRBJ2-3
V: TRBV6-4
D: NA
size: NA
DNA: TGTGCCAGCAGTAGTGCGGCCACAGATACGCAGTATTTT
CDR3: CASSSAATDTQYF

J: TRBJ1-2
V: TRBV18
D: NA
size: NA
DNA: TGTGCCAGCTCACCACCCCAAGGCGGGGCACCTAACTATGGCTACACCTTC
CDR3: CASSPPQGGAPNYGYTF

J: TRBJ1-5
V: TRBV5-1
D: NA
size: once
DNA: TGCGCCAGCAGTCCCGGAGATTCAAGCAATCAGCCCCAGCATTTT
CDR3: CASSPGDSSNQPQHF

J: TRBJ1-4
V: TRBV7-8
D: TRBD1
size: NA
DNA: TGTGCCAGCAGCTCGATCCGACAGGGGGCGCGTGAAAAACTGTTTTTT
CDR3: CASSSIRQGAREKLFF

J: TRBJ2-2
V: TRBV10-1
D: NA
size: few
DNA: TGCGCCAGCAGCGCAGGGGCCCCCGGGGAGCTGTTTTTT
CDR3: CASSAGAPGELFF

J: TRBJ2-1
V: TRBV12-5
D: TRBD2
size: NA
DNA: TGTGCTAGTGGTTTTAATACTCCGGGACTAGCAGCCCGCTCCTTTGAGCAGTTCTTC
CDR3: CASGFNTPGLAARSFEQFF

J: TRBJ2-3
V: TRBV7-2
D: TRBD2
size: NA
DNA: TGTGCCAGCAGCTTTCGGGCTAGCGGGAGATTCGTAGGCACAGATACGCAGTATTTT
CDR3: CASSFRASGRFVGTDTQYF

J: TRBJ2-7
V: TRBV11-3
D: NA
size: NA
DNA: TGTGCCAGCAGCTCTCCATTTGGACTAACCTACGAGCAGTACTTC
CDR3: CASSSPFGLTYEQYF

J: TRBJ2-1
V: TRBV19
D: NA
size: NA
DNA: TGTGCCAGTAGTATCCTAGACAGCGCCTACAATGAGCAGTTCTTC
CDR3: CASSILDSAYNEQFF

J: TRBJ1-2
V: TRBV19
D: TRBD1
size: once
DNA: TGTGCCAGTAGTACAGGGGGGAACTATGGCTACACCTTC
CDR3: CASSTGGNYGYTF

J: TRBJ2-1
V: TRBV9
D: NA
size: NA
DNA: TGTGCCAGCAGCCCTCGGCCGGGGGACTCCTACAATGAGCAGTTCTTC
CDR3: CASSPRPGDSYNEQFF

J: TRBJ1-5
V: TRBV7-8
D: NA
size: NA
DNA: TGTGCCAGCAGCTTAGCCCGAACAGGGTTTCTTTCTCAGCCCCAGCATTTT
CDR3: CASSLARTGFLSQPQHF

J: TRBJ2-4
V: TRBV19
D: TRBD2
size: NA
DNA: TGTGCCAGTAGTACGGGGGGGAAAAACATTCAGTACTTC
CDR3: CASSTGGKNIQYF

J: TRBJ2-5
V: TRBV10-3
D: NA
size: NA
DNA: TGTGCCGCAGGGGCCCTGTCGCAGACCCAGTACTTC
CDR3: CAAGALSQTQYF

J: TRBJ1-2
V: TRBV5-1
D: NA
size: NA
DNA: TGCGCCAGCAGCTCCCAGAAGGACTACTATGGCTACACCTTC
CDR3: CASSSQKDYYGYTF

J: TRBJ2-2
V: TRBV5-1
D: TRBD1
size: NA
DNA: TGCGCCAGCAGCTTGAGGGCAGGGGGCACCGGGGAGCTGTTTTTT
CDR3: CASSLRAGGTGELFF

J: TRBJ2-5
V: TRBV9
D: TRBD2
size: NA
DNA: TGTGCCAGCAGCGCGACTAGCGGGGGGCTTAAAGAGACCCAGTACTTC
CDR3: CASSATSGGLKETQYF

J: TRBJ2-2
V: TRBV7-7
D: TRBD1
size: NA
DNA: TGTGCTAGCAGCCCCAGGGACAGGGGGACCGGGGAGCTGTTTTTT
CDR3: CASSPRDRGTGELFF

J: TRBJ1-1
V: TRBV29-1
D: NA
size: NA
DNA: TGCAGCGTTGAAGACCTAACACCCGGGTCTGAAGCTTTCTTT
CDR3: CSVEDLTPGSEAFF